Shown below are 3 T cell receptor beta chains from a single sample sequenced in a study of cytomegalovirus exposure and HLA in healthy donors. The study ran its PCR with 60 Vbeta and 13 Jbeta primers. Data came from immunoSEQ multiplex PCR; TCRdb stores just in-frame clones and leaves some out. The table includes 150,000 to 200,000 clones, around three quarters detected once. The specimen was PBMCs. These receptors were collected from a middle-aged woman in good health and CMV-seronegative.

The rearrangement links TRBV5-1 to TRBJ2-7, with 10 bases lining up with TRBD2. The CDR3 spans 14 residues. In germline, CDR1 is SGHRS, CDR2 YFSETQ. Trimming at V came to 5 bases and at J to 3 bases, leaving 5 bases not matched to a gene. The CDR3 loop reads CASSISGRCYEQYF. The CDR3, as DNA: TGCGCCAGCAGTATTAGCGGGAGGTGCTACGAGCAGTACTTC.

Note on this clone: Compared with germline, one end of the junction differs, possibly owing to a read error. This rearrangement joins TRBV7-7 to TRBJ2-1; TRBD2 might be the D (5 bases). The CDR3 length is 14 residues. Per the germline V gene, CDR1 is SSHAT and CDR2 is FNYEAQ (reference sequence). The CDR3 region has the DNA TGTGCTAGCAGTTTCTCAATAGCGAACAATGAGCAGTTCTTC. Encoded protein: CASSFSIANNEQFF.

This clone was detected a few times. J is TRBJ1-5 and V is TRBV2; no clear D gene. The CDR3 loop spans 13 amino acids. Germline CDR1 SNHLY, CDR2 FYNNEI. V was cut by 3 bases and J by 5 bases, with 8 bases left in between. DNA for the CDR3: TGTGCCAGCAGTGACAGTCCACATCAGCCCCAGCATTTT. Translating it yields CASSDSPHQPQHF. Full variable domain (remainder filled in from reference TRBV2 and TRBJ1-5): EPEVTQTPSHQVTQMGQEVILRCVPISNHLYFYWYRQILGQKVEFLVSFYNNEISEKSEIFDDQFSVERPDGSNFTLKIRSTKLEDSAMYFCASSDSPHQPQHFGDGTRLSIL.